This T cell receptor beta chain was recovered during a study of shared clonotypes between healthy human individuals. The donors, healthy adults who were HIV-negative, had experienced no recent acute infections or vaccinations. Data came from immunoSEQ multiplex PCR; TCRdb stores just in-frame clones and leaves some out. Of about 1.5 million clones in the sample, under 99% were seen once. The CDR3 sequence is 14 residues long. Germline CDR1 SGHVS, CDR2 FQNEAQ. Trimming took off 1 base at V and 1 base at J, with 8 bases between the two ends. Sequencing input: naive CD4+ T cells sorted from blood. Subset indicated: CD45RA+ positively selected. The J gene is TRBJ2-7, the V gene TRBV7-8; D remains ambiguous. The TCR comes from a man aged 25 to 40 in good health. The CDR3 protein is CASSLGLVSYEQYF. CDR3 sequence (DNA): TGTGCCAGCAGCTTAGGGCTTGTGTCCTACGAGCAGTACTTC.